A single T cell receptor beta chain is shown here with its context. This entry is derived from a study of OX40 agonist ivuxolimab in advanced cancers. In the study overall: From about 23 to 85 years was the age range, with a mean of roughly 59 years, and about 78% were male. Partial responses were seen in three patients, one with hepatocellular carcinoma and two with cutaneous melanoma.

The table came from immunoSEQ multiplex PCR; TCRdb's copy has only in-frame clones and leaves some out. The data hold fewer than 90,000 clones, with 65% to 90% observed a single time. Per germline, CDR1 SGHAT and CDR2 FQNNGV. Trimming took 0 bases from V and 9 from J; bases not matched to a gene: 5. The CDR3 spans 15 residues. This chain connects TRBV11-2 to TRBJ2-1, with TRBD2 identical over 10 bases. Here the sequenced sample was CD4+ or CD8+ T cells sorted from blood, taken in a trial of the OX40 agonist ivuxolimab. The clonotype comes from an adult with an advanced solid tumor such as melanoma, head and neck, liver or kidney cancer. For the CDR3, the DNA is TGTGCCAGCAGCTTAGAAGCGGGGGGGCCACTTGAGCAGTTCTTC. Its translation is CASSLEAGGPLEQFF.